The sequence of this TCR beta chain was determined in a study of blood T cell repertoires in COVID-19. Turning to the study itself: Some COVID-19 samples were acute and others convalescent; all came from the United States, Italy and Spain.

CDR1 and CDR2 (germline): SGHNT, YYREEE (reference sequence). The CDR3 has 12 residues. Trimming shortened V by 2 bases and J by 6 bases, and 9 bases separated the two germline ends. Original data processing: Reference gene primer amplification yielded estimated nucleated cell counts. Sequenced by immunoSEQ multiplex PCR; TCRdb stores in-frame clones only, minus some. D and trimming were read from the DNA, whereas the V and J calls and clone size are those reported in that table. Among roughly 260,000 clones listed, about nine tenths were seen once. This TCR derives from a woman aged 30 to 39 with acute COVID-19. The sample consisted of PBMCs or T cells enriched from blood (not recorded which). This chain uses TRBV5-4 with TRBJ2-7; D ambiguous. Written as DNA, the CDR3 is TGTGCCAGCAGCTTCTCTAGAGGCGAGCAGTACTTC. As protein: CASSFSRGEQYF.